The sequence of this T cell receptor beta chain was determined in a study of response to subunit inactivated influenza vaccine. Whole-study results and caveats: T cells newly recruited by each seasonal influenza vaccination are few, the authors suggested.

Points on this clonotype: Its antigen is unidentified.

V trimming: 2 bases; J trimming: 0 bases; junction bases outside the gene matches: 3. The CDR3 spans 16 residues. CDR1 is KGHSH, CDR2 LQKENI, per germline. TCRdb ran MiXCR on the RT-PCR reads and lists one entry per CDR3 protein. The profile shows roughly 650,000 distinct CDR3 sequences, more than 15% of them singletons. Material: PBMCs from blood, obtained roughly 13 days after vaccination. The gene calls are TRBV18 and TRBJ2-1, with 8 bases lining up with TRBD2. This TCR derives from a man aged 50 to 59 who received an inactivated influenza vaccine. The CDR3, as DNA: TGTGCCAGCTCACCATTAAGCGGGAGCTCCTACAATGAGCAGTTCTTC. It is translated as CASSPLSGSSYNEQFF.